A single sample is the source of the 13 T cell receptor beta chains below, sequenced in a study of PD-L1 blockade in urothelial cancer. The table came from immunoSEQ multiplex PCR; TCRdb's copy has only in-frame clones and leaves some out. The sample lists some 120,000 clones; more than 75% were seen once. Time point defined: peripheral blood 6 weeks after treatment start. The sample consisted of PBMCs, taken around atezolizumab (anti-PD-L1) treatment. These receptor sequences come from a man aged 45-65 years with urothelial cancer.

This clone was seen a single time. The CDR3 spells CASSPTGPNMNTEAFF. The CDR3 region has the DNA TGTGCCAGCTCACCGACAGGACCTAACATGAACACTGAAGCTTTCTTT. The chain combines TRBV18 with TRBJ1-1; a possible D gene is TRBD1 (6 bases). There are 16 residues in the CDR3. Between the trimmed V and J ends, which lost 3 bases and 0 bases, there was a span of 14 bases. CDR1 is KGHSH and CDR2 is LQKENI in the germline V gene.

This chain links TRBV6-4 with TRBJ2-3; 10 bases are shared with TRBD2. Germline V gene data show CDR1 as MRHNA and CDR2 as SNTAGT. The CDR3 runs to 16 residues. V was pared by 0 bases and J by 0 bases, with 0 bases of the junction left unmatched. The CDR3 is CASSDSTSGSTDTQYF. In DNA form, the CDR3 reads TGTGCCAGCAGTGACTCGACTAGCGGGAGCACAGATACGCAGTATTTT.

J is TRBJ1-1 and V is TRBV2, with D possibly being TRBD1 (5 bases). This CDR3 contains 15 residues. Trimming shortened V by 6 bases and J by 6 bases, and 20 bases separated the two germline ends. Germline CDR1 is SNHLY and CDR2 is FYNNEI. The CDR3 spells CASSERGYAGAEAFF. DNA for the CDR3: TGTGCCAGCAGCGAAAGGGGTTATGCCGGTGCTGAAGCTTTCTTT.

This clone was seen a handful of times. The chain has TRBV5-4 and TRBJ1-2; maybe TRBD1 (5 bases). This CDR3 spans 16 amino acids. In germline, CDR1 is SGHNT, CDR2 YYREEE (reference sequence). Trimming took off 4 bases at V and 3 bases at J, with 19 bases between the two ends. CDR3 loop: CASSAGKQSPYYGYTF. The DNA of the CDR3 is TGTGCCAGCAGCGCAGGGAAGCAATCCCCATACTATGGCTACACCTTC. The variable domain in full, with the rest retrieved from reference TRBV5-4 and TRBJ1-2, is ETGVTQSPTHLIKTRGQQVTLRCSSQSGHNTVSWYQQALGQGPQFIFQYYREEENGRGNFPPRFSGLQFPNYSSELNVNALELDDSALYLCASSAGKQSPYYGYTFGSGTRLTVV.

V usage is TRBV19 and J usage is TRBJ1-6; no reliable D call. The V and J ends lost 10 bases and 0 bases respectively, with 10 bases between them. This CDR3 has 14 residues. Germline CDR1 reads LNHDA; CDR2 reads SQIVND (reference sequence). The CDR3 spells CAKLEGSYNSPLHF. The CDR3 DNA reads TGTGCCAAGCTAGAGGGCTCCTATAATTCACCCCTCCACTTT.

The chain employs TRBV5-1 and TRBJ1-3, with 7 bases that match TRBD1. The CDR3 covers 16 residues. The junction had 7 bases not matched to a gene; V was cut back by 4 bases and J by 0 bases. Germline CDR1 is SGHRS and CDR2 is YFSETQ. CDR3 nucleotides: TGCGCCAGCAGCCCGGGACAGCTAATCTCTGGAAACACCATATATTTT. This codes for CASSPGQLISGNTIYF.

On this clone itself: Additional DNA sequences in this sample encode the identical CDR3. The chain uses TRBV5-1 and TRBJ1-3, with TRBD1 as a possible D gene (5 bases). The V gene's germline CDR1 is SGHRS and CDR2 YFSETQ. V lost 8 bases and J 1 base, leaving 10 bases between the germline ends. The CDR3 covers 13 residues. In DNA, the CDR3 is TGCGCCAGTAGTCAGGGTTCTGGAAACACCATATATTTT. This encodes CASSQGSGNTIYF.

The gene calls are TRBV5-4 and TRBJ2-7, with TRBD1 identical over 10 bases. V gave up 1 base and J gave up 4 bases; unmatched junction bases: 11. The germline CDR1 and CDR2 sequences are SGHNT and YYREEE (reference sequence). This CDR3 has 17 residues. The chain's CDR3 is CASSLKGSGTGAYEQYF. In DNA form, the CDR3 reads TGTGCCAGCAGCTTGAAGGGTTCCGGGACAGGGGCTTACGAGCAGTACTTC.

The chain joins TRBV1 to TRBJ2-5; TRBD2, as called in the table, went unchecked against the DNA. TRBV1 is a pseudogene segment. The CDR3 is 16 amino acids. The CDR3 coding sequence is TGCACCAGCAGCCTACGACTAGCGGGAGATCTAGAGACCCAGTACTTC. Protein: CTSSLRLAGDLETQYF.

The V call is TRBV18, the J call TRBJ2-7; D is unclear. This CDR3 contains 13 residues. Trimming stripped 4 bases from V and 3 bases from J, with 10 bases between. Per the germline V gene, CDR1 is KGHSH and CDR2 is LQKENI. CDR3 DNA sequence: TGTGCCAGCTCACTGGGCAGAGACTACGAGCAGTACTTC. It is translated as CASSLGRDYEQYF.

The CDR3 spells CASRGTGTRAQYF. DNA for the CDR3: TGTGCCTCCCGGGGGACAGGGACTAGGGCCCAGTACTTC. The V gene is TRBV30, the J gene TRBJ2-5; D perhaps matches TRBD1 (9 bases). CDR1 and CDR2 (germline): GTSNPN, SVGIG (reference sequence). Trimming stripped 7 bases from V and 9 bases from J, with 21 bases between. The CDR3 covers 13 residues.

CDR3 DNA: TGTGCCAGCAGCCCTCCGGACAGGGAAGAGACCCAGTACTTC. Translating gives CASSPPDREETQYF. This sequence joins TRBV7-6 and TRBJ2-5; 8 bases align to TRBD1. CDR3 length: 14 amino acids. Losses at the gene ends were 5 bases for V and 3 bases for J; bases not matched to a gene: 5. Germline V gene data show CDR1 as SGHVS and CDR2 as FNYEAQ.

The CDR3 bases are TGCAGCGTTGACGCCGGGACTACCACGGTGGAGCAGTACTTC. Translating it yields CSVDAGTTTVEQYF. V is TRBV29-1 and J is TRBJ2-7; 7 nucleotides match TRBD2. This CDR3 has 14 residues. From germline, CDR1 is SQVTM and CDR2 ANQGSEA. V dropped 3 bases and J dropped 7; count of bases not matched to a gene: 12.